One and the same sample provided the 5 T cell receptor beta chains below, sequenced in a study of T cell repertoires and HLA-DP antigens. TCRdb's table, derived via immunoSEQ multiplex PCR, lists solely in-frame clones and lacks some. The sample gives 85,000 to 90,000 clones, approximately 89% of which show up once; around 1.7% is in the top ten. For these TCRs, the target antigens are not known. Input material: CD4+ T cells from PBMCs. These receptors originate from a man aged 45-65 years in good health and CMV-seronegative.

This sequence joins TRBV30 and TRBJ1-1, with D unclear. CDR1 is GTSNPN, CDR2 SVGIG, per germline (reference sequence). V gave up 3 bases and J gave up 3 bases, with 14 bases separating them. The CDR3 totals 14 residues. The CDR3 loop is CAWRKEWWDTEAFF. In nucleotides, the CDR3 is TGTGCCTGGAGGAAGGAGTGGTGGGACACTGAAGCTTTCTTT.

The chain uses TRBV19 and TRBJ2-7; TRBD1 might be the D (5 bases). This CDR3 has 12 amino acids. Per the germline V gene, CDR1 is LNHDA and CDR2 is SQIVND (reference sequence). V was shortened by 10 bases and J by 4 bases, with 14 bases between the two germline ends. DNA for the CDR3: TGTGCCACCCGGACAAAAGATTACGAGCAGTACTTC. Protein product: CATRTKDYEQYF.

The chain couples TRBV7-2 to TRBJ2-3, with D perhaps matching TRBD1 or TRBD2 (5 bases each). The CDR3 runs to 14 residues. With 4 bases removed from V and 8 bases from J, the gap between germline ends came to 16 bases. The germline V gene has CDR1 SGHTA and CDR2 FQGNSA. The CDR3: CASSSNVGTLTQYF. CDR3 nucleotides: TGTGCCAGCAGCTCGAATGTCGGGACGCTTACGCAGTATTTT.

The chain employs TRBV27 and TRBJ2-2; 7 bases match TRBD2. The V segment lost 2 bases and the J segment 1 base; nucleotides outside the gene matches: 1. This CDR3 region has 15 residues. CDR1 is MNHEY, CDR2 SMNVEV, per germline (reference sequence). Here the CDR3 reads CASSLASGNTGELFF. As DNA, the CDR3 is TGTGCCAGCAGTTTAGCTAGCGGGAACACCGGGGAGCTGTTTTTT.

The V and J genes are TRBV6-1 and TRBJ2-2, with D tentatively TRBD2 (6 bases). V gave up 2 bases and J gave up 0 bases, with 13 bases separating them. The germline V gene encodes CDR1 MNHNS and CDR2 SASEGT. This CDR3 comprises 17 residues. The chain's CDR3 is CASSELGGSANTGELFF. CDR3 sequence (DNA): TGTGCCAGCAGTGAATTAGGAGGGTCGGCGAACACCGGGGAGCTGTTTTTT.